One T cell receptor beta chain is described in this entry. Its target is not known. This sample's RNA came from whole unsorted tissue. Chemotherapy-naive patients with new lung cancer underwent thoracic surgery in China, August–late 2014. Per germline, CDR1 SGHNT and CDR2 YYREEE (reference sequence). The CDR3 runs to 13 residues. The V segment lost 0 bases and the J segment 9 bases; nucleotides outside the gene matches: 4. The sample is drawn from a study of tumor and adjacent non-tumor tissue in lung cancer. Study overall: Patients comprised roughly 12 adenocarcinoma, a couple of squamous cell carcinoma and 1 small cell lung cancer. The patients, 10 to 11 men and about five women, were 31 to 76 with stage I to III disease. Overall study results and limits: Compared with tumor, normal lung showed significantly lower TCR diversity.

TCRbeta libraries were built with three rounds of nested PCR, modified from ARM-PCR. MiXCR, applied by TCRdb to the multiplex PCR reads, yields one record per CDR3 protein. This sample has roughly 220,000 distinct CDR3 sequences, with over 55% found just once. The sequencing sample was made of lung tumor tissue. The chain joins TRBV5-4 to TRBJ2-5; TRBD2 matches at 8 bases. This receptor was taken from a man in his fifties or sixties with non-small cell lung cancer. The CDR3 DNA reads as TGTGCCAGCAGCTTGGCCGGGGGGGGCCCCCAGTACTTC. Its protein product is CASSLAGGGPQYF.